The rows below give T cell receptor beta chains drawn from one sample of a study of T-cell memory formation after mild COVID-19. TCRdb analysed the 5' RACE reads with MiXCR anew, one entry per CDR3 protein. The sample lists about 470,000 distinct CDR3 sequences; approximately 25% were seen once. Sequenced: PBMCs or a T cell subset sorted from them (not recorded which). The receptor source for this set is an adult woman who had mild COVID-19 (a few samples of this study predate the infection). Cell type and time point are not known. Both conserved end residues are part of each CDR3. A D gene is named only where the DNA matches it firmly. Clone size is not always given. Where it is, it says once, few, many or a class for expanded clones.

d_call j_call clone_size v_call cdr3_nt cdr3_aa
TRBD2 TRBJ2-3 NA TRBV3-1 TGTGCCAGCAGCCCCCGGACTAGTCCCCTCTTGGGAGATACGCAGTATTTT CASSPRTSPLLGDTQYF
TRBD2 TRBJ2-1 NA TRBV20-1 TGCAGTGCTGAAGGGATTAGCGGGGGCCCTTTTGACGATGAGCAGTTCTTC CSAEGISGGPFDDEQFF
NA TRBJ2-1 NA TRBV12-3/TRBV12-4 TGTGCCAGCAGTTTCTCCTATCAGCAGTTCTTC CASSFSYQQFF
NA TRBJ2-3 NA TRBV5-1 TGCGCCAGCAGCATCGGGACCACCACAGATACGCAGTATTTT CASSIGTTTDTQYF
NA TRBJ1-2 NA TRBV20-1 TGCAGTGCTAGAGATAACGATCATGGCTACACCTTC CSARDNDHGYTF
NA TRBJ2-5 NA TRBV6-5 TGTGCCAGCAATATGGGAGGAAGAGAGACCCAGTACTTC CASNMGGRETQYF
TRBD2 TRBJ2-1 NA TRBV5-1 TGCGCCAGCAGCCTGACGAAAGGAGTAGCGGGCTCGGACTACAATGAGCAGTTCTTC CASSLTKGVAGSDYNEQFF
TRBD2 TRBJ2-7 NA TRBV28 TGTGCCAGCAGTTTCCGCCTAGCGGGAGAGGTACGAGTCTCGAACGAGCAGTACTTC CASSFRLAGEVRVSNEQYF
NA TRBJ1-5 NA TRBV9 TGTGCCAGCAGCGTAGAAGGGGGGTTCGGGCAGCCCCAGCATTTT CASSVEGGFGQPQHF
NA TRBJ2-3 NA TRBV4-1 TGCGCCAGCAGCCTTAACCGGGCCAACACAGATACGCAGTATTTT CASSLNRANTDTQYF
TRBD2 TRBJ2-5 few TRBV12-3/TRBV12-4 TGTGCCAGCAGTTTAATAGGCGGGGGGGCCGGGGAGACCCAGTACTTC CASSLIGGGAGETQYF
NA TRBJ1-1 few TRBV15 TGTGCCACCAGCAGAGATTACCGGGGTCTGGTTGACACTGAAGCTTTCTTT CATSRDYRGLVDTEAFF
NA TRBJ2-3 few TRBV2 TGTGCCAGCAGTGAAATTCTGGGTCGCACAGATACGCAGTATTTT CASSEILGRTDTQYF
NA TRBJ1-1 NA TRBV12-3/TRBV12-4 TGTGCCAGCAGTTTCACCGGAGCGACTGAAGCTTTCTTT CASSFTGATEAFF
TRBD2 TRBJ2-2 few TRBV7-9 TGTGCCAGCAGCTTAACCCTAGCGGGTTACGTAGTCGACACCGGGGAGCTGTTTTTT CASSLTLAGYVVDTGELFF
NA TRBJ1-5 few TRBV6-5 TGTGCCAGCAGTTACTCAGGGGGAATCCAGCCCCAGCATTTT CASSYSGGIQPQHF
NA TRBJ2-7 NA TRBV20-1 TGCAGTGCTCCAGGTCGGCAGCCCCGAGGGAGAGAGCAGTACTTC CSAPGRQPRGREQYF
NA TRBJ1-6 NA TRBV5-5 TGTGCCAGCAGCTTCGGCACATCGGGAGGCACCTATAATTCACCCCTCCACTTT CASSFGTSGGTYNSPLHF
NA TRBJ2-2 NA TRBV7-9 TGTGCCAGCAGCTTGGCGACAGGTGCCACCGGGGAGCTGTTTTTT CASSLATGATGELFF
NA TRBJ2-7 many TRBV9 TGTGCCAGCAGCAAAGCTGACAGGGCGGGGGACGAGCAGTACTTC CASSKADRAGDEQYF
NA TRBJ2-2 few TRBV12-3/TRBV12-4 TGTGCCAGCAGTTTTAACTCGGGGACAGGGTCGCTGGTACTAGCGGGGAACACCGGGGAGCTGTTTTTT CASSFNSGTGSLVLAGNTGELFF
NA TRBJ1-2 NA TRBV12-3/TRBV12-4 TGTGACAGCAGCTCCTCCGGGGGAAAGGGTGGCTACACCTTC CDSSSSGGKGGYTF
NA TRBJ2-6 few TRBV6-5 TGTGCCAGCAGTTACCGGGGGATCTCTGGGGCCAACGTCCTGACTTTC CASSYRGISGANVLTF
NA TRBJ2-5 few TRBV5-6 TGTGCCAGCAGCTTCTTCTCCGGGGGCCTCCGGGGGGAGACCCAGTACTTC CASSFFSGGLRGETQYF
NA TRBJ2-1 few TRBV20-1 TGCAGTGCTGAGGACGCAGACAATGAGCAGTTCTTC CSAEDADNEQFF
TRBD1 TRBJ1-1 few TRBV2 TGTGCCAGCAGAATGACAGGGCGATACACTGAAGCTTTCTTT CASRMTGRYTEAFF
NA TRBJ2-1 NA TRBV5-4 TGTGCCAGCAGCTTGGCCTCAGGCGGAAGCTCCTACAATGAGCAGTTCTTC CASSLASGGSSYNEQFF
NA TRBJ2-2 few TRBV5-1 TGCGCCAGCAGCTCCCTTGGGAGTAGCACCGGGGAGCTGTTTTTT CASSSLGSSTGELFF
NA TRBJ2-5 few TRBV5-4 TGTGCCAGCAGCACCATCGCCCGGAGGGGACAGGAGACCCAGTACTTC CASSTIARRGQETQYF
NA TRBJ2-7 NA TRBV7-2 TGTGCCAGCAGCCCTTCGGGACGGACTTTCTACGAGCAGTACTTC CASSPSGRTFYEQYF
NA TRBJ2-7 few TRBV6-5 TGTGCCAGCAGTCAGGGTGTGTCTCCCTACGAGCAGTACTTC CASSQGVSPYEQYF
TRBD1 TRBJ2-6 NA TRBV29-1 TGCAGCGTTTCGTATCTGGGGACAGGGGTTTCTGGGGCCAACGTCCTGACTTTC CSVSYLGTGVSGANVLTF
TRBD2 TRBJ2-1 few TRBV9 TGTGCCAGCAGCGTAGAACTAGCGGGAAGGCCGAGGCATGAGCAGTTCTTC CASSVELAGRPRHEQFF
TRBD2 TRBJ2-5 few TRBV7-9 TGTGCCAGCAGCCCTCGGGGGGGCCGTCACCAAGAGACCCAGTACTTC CASSPRGGRHQETQYF
NA TRBJ2-3 NA TRBV7-6 TGTGCCAGCAGCGCTCAGAGCGGAACCACAGATACGCAGTATTTT CASSAQSGTTDTQYF
NA TRBJ2-3 NA TRBV5-8 TGTGCCAGCAGCTACACACCGGGAACTCGGGGAGATACGCAGTATTTT CASSYTPGTRGDTQYF
TRBD2 TRBJ2-7 NA TRBV6-2/TRBV6-3 TGTGCCAGCAAAACCCCCGGGACTAGCGAGTACGAGCAGTACTTC CASKTPGTSEYEQYF
NA TRBJ1-2 NA TRBV21-1 TGTGCCAGCAGCAAAGGGACAGGGAAACGCGTCGAAGGCTACACCTTC CASSKGTGKRVEGYTF
NA TRBJ1-1 NA TRBV7-9 TGTGCCAGCAGCTTCAGATACGAGAACACTGAAGCTTTCTTT CASSFRYENTEAFF
NA TRBJ2-5 NA TRBV5-1 TGCGCCAGCAGCTCCCCTGCCCAAGAGACCCAGTACTTC CASSSPAQETQYF
NA TRBJ2-7 many TRBV7-9 TGTGCCAGCAGCTCGGGACCCCGCCTAGGGCAGTACTTC CASSSGPRLGQYF
TRBD1 TRBJ1-6 NA TRBV20-1 TGCAGTGCCGGGACAGGGAGGTCCTATAATTCACCCCTCCACTTT CSAGTGRSYNSPLHF
TRBD2 TRBJ2-7 NA TRBV3-1 TGTGCCAGCAGCCAAGAGATTGGACTAGCCCCCTACGAGCAGTACTTC CASSQEIGLAPYEQYF
TRBD1 TRBJ1-5 few TRBV3-1 TGTGCCAGCAGCCAGGGACAGGGACGGAGCAATCAGCCCCAGCATTTT CASSQGQGRSNQPQHF
NA TRBJ2-4 NA TRBV12-3/TRBV12-4 TGTGCCAGCGGGGGTAGCAAAAACATTCAGTACTTC CASGGSKNIQYF
NA TRBJ2-7 NA TRBV10-3 TGTGCCAGCGGGGAAAACTACGAGCAGTACTTC CASGENYEQYF
TRBD1 TRBJ2-3 few TRBV19 TGTGCCAGTAACAGGGGCGCAGATACGCAGTATTTT CASNRGADTQYF
NA TRBJ2-3 NA TRBV7-2 TGTGCCAGCACCCCGGGACAACTCACAGATACGCAGTATTTT CASTPGQLTDTQYF